This T cell receptor (beta chain) emerged from a study of blood T cell repertoires in COVID-19. Study details: Acute-phase and convalescent COVID-19 samples originated in the United States, Italy and Spain.

The V and J ends lost 3 bases and 1 base, in that order; junction bases with no gene match: 4. The germline V gene encodes CDR1 SGHNT and CDR2 YYREEE (reference sequence). The CDR3 is 15 residues long. Original handling: Cell counts per sample came from amplifying reference gene primers. The repertoire was sequenced with immunoSEQ multiplex PCR; TCRdb's copy has only in-frame clones and lacks some. The V and J calls and clone size were taken over from that table, and D and trimming were inferred from the DNA. The table lists a few hundred thousand clones, over 75% of them singletons. The specimen was peripheral blood. The chain employs TRBV5-4 and TRBJ2-3, with 8 bases lining up with TRBD1. This receptor was taken from a man aged 40-49 years with active or convalescent COVID-19. The CDR3 sequence: CASSSDRGGTDTQYF. The CDR3, as DNA: TGTGCCAGCAGCTCAGACAGGGGAGGCACAGATACGCAGTATTTT.